A selection of T cell receptor beta chains follows, all from one sample in a study of Tregs in tolerant kidney transplant recipients. Clones were sequenced by immunoSEQ multiplex PCR, and TCRdb holds only the in-frame ones, with some missing. The sample contains 100,000 or so clones, 80% to 95% of which appear only once. Specimen: CD4+ T cells from blood (PBMCs), collected 12 months after the transplant. The receptors stem from a human patient who received a combined kidney and bone marrow transplant. Some T cells may be provided by the graft donor. Each CDR3 is given with its conserved first and last residue. The D gene is left open where the match is weak. Not all rows give a size; the values are once, few, many and, for expanded clones, a class.

abundance	v_gene	d_gene	j_gene	CDR3nt	CDR3aa
NA	TRBV7-2	TRBD2	TRBJ2-7	TGTGCCAGCAGCCCTGGAGCGGGACTAGCGGCCTACGAGCAGTACTTC	CASSPGAGLAAYEQYF
NA	TRBV6-5	TRBD1	TRBJ2-5	TGTGCCAGCAGAACACCCCAGGGGGCAGAGACCCAGTACTTC	CASRTPQGAETQYF
NA	TRBV5-1	TRBD2	TRBJ2-3	TGCGCCAGCAGCCCAGGACTAGCGGAGAGCACAGATACGCAGTATTTT	CASSPGLAESTDTQYF
NA	TRBV10-3	TRBD1	TRBJ2-7	TGTGCCATCGCAAACAGGGGCGTCCACGAGCAGTACTTC	CAIANRGVHEQYF
NA	TRBV18	TRBD1	TRBJ1-1	TGTGCCAGCTCACCAAGACAGGGATGGACTGAAGCTTTCTTT	CASSPRQGWTEAFF
NA	TRBV5-1	NA	TRBJ2-1	TGCGCCAGCAGCGAACAGAGTCCCTACAATGAGCAGTTCTTC	CASSEQSPYNEQFF
NA	TRBV20-1	NA	TRBJ2-7	TGCAGACGTTCAGACTCCTACGAGCAGTACTTC	CRRSDSYEQYF
NA	TRBV29-1	NA	TRBJ2-1	TGCAGCGTTGAAGGTAGCGCCCGTCGGCAGTTCTTC	CSVEGSARRQFF
NA	TRBV18	TRBD1	TRBJ1-3	TGTGCCAGCTCACCGCGACAGGGAATAGACACCATATATTTT	CASSPRQGIDTIYF
NA	TRBV6-1	TRBD1	TRBJ1-2	TGTGCCAGCAGTGCCTCACAGGGGTCTGGCTACACCTTC	CASSASQGSGYTF
NA	TRBV6-5	NA	TRBJ1-2	TGTGCCAGCAATATCCCCAGGGCTAACTATGGCTACACCTTC	CASNIPRANYGYTF
NA	TRBV10-3	TRBD1	TRBJ1-5	TGTGCCATCAGTGCCACAAGGGACAGGGTAAATCAGCCCCAGCATTTT	CAISATRDRVNQPQHF
once	TRBV5-4	TRBD1	TRBJ1-6	TGTGCCAGCAGCCTGGACAGGGAAAATTCACCCCTCCACTTT	CASSLDRENSPLHF
once	TRBV7-9	TRBD1	TRBJ2-7	TGTGCCAGCAGCTTGGGACAGAACTCCTACGAGCAGTACTTC	CASSLGQNSYEQYF
NA	TRBV11-2	NA	TRBJ2-2	TGTGCCAGCAGCTTAGCTTCCGCGGGCCCACTCACCGGGGAGCTGTTTTTT	CASSLASAGPLTGELFF
NA	TRBV27	NA	TRBJ1-4	TGTGCCAGCACTCACTTAGCGACTACCGGGACTGAAAATGAGAAACTGTTTTTT	CASTHLATTGTENEKLFF
NA	TRBV7-2	NA	TRBJ2-7	TGTGCCAGCAGCTCCGGAAGGGGGAACTACGAGCAGTACTTC	CASSSGRGNYEQYF